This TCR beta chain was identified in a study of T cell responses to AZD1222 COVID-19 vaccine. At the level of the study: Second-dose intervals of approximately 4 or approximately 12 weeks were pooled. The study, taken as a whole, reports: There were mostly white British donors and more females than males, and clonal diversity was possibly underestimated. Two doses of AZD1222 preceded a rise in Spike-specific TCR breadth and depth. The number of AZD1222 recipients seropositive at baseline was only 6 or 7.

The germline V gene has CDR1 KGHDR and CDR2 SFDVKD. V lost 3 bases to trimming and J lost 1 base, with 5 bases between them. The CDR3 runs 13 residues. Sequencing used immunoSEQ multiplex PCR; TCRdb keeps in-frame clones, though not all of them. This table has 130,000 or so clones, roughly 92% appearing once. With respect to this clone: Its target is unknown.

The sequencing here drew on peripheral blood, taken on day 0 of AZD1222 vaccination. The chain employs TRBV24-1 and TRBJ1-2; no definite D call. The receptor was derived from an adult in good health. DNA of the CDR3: TGTGCCACCAGTGATAGCAGTAACTATGGCTACACCTTC. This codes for CATSDSSNYGYTF.